This T cell receptor (beta chain) came from a study of shared clonotypes between healthy human individuals. Remarks on this clone: Its specificity is unknown.

Donors were healthy HIV-negative adults without recently reported acute infections or vaccinations. The CDR3 has 16 amino acids. CDR1 is LNHDA, CDR2 SQIVND, per germline (reference sequence). The V end was cut by 6 bases, the J end by 3 bases, with 20 bases between. Study observations and caveats: Inspection by rarefaction showed sorted-subset sequencing to be incomplete despite large depth. A limitation of the genetic and exposure-history diversity represented arose from few donors.

Sequencing used immunoSEQ multiplex PCR; TCRdb keeps in-frame clones, though not all of them. The table records approximately 100,000 clones, about 66% of them present only once. The receptor was isolated from a young woman in good health. The sequenced material came from memory CD8+ T cells sorted from blood. Subset denoted: CD45RO+ cells pooled with CCR7-negative TemRA cells. V and J are TRBV19 and TRBJ1-2; TRBD1 might be the D (6 bases). The CDR3 DNA reads TGTGCCAGTAGGACGACAGGAGTAAGAGGGGACTATGGCTACACCTTC. Translated: CASRTTGVRGDYGYTF.